Shown below are 25 T cell receptor beta chains from a single sample sequenced in a study of T cell responses to AZD1222 COVID-19 vaccine. Here immunoSEQ multiplex PCR was the method, and the copy in TCRdb shows in-frame clones only, minus some. The data show about 83,000 clones, more than 70% seen once. The specimen was peripheral blood, collected on day 0 of AZD1222 vaccination. These receptors were collected from an adult in good health.

The chain employs TRBV5-5 and TRBJ1-2, with D hard to call. V lost 0 bases to trimming and J lost 9 bases, with 9 bases between them. Germline V gene data show CDR1 as SGHKS and CDR2 as YYEKEE (reference sequence). The length of the CDR3 is 12 residues. The CDR3 DNA sequence: TGTGCCAGCAGCTTGGCTGGCATGAGCTACACCTTC. Encoded protein: CASSLAGMSYTF.

V and J are TRBV27 and TRBJ2-2; D gene ambiguous. CDR1 is MNHEY, CDR2 SMNVEV, per germline (reference sequence). The CDR3 is made up of 13 amino acids. Trimming took off 6 bases at V and 8 bases at J, with 13 bases between the two ends. DNA for the CDR3: TGTGCCAGCAGCCTCCTCTCAACGGGGGAGCTGTTTTTT. It encodes CASSLLSTGELFF.

V gene TRBV4-2 combines with J gene TRBJ1-4; D is possibly TRBD1 (6 bases). Germline CDR1 is LGHNA and CDR2 is YNFKEQ. CDR3 size: 14 residues. The ends were cut back, 4 bases at V and 3 bases at J, with 9 bases in the middle. The CDR3 DNA sequence: TGTGCCAGCAGCCGCAGGGGTTCTAATGAAAAACTGTTTTTT. It is translated as CASSRRGSNEKLFF.

This clone was counted a few times. The CDR3 here is CASSIDSYGYTF. In DNA, the CDR3 is TGTGCCAGTAGTATTGACAGTTATGGCTACACCTTC. The chain joins TRBV19 to TRBJ1-2, with D perhaps matching TRBD1 (5 bases). CDR1 LNHDA and CDR2 SQIVND come from the germline V gene (reference sequence). V lost 3 bases to trimming and J lost 5 bases, with 7 bases between them. The CDR3 is 12 residues long.

The chain links TRBV30 to TRBJ1-1, with D possibly TRBD1 on 5 matching bases. The CDR3 loop spans 17 amino acids. The germline gives CDR1 GTSNPN, CDR2 SVGIG (reference sequence). V was pared by 0 bases and J by 4 bases, with 21 bases between. CDR3 nucleotides: TGTGCCTGGAGTGTCCCGGACGTGGGCAGGGCGGGCACTGAAGCTTTCTTT. It translates to CAWSVPDVGRAGTEAFF.

J is TRBJ1-1 and V is TRBV5-1; 9 bases fit TRBD1. Germline V lookup: CDR1 SGHRS, CDR2 YFSETQ. V gave up 4 bases and J gave up 3 bases; unmatched junction bases: 7. There are 15 residues in the CDR3. The CDR3 DNA is TGCGCCAGCAGCCGGGACAGGGTTCGAGACACTGAAGCTTTCTTT. It yields the protein CASSRDRVRDTEAFF.

V and J are TRBV2 and TRBJ2-7, with D unclear. Between the trimmed V and J ends, which lost 3 bases and 0 bases, there was a span of 12 bases. Germline CDR1 SNHLY, CDR2 FYNNEI. This CDR3 has 15 amino acids. This CDR3 is CASSEWGRSSYEQYF. CDR3 bases: TGTGCCAGCAGTGAGTGGGGTAGGAGCTCCTACGAGCAGTACTTC.

The V gene is TRBV15, the J gene TRBJ1-5; 7 positions agree with TRBD1. J gave up 0 bases and V 5 bases, and 4 bases lay outside the gene matches. Germline V CDR1 and CDR2: LNHNV, YYDKDF (reference sequence). This CDR3 is built from 15 residues. DNA of the CDR3: TGTGCCACCAGCGGTAGACAGGGTAGCAATCAGCCCCAGCATTTT. Protein sequence: CATSGRQGSNQPQHF.

This clone was picked up one time. CDR3 nucleotides: TGCGCCAGCAGCCAACGGGACGGCGGTCCAGATACGCAGTATTTT. Its protein is CASSQRDGGPDTQYF. V usage is TRBV4-3 and J usage is TRBJ2-3; possibly TRBD1 or TRBD2 for D (5 bases each). Per the germline V gene, CDR1 is LGHNA and CDR2 is YSLEER. The CDR3 consists of 15 residues. V was pared by 2 bases and J by 4 bases, with 13 bases between.

This clone was seen a handful of times. The rearrangement uses TRBV6-5 and TRBJ2-5, with 7 bases identical to TRBD1. From germline, CDR1 is MNHEY and CDR2 SVGAGI. The CDR3 is made up of 13 amino acids. Trimming took 7 bases from V and 5 from J; bases not matched to a gene: 7. The CDR3 coding sequence is TGTGCCAGCAACAGAGACAGGGACGAGACCCAGTACTTC. This encodes CASNRDRDETQYF.

The V and J genes are TRBV5-1 and TRBJ1-1; D call uncertain. This CDR3 region has 14 residues. The V and J ends lost 7 bases and 1 base respectively, with 14 bases between them. Germline V gives CDR1 SGHRS, CDR2 YFSETQ. This chain's CDR3 is CASLSSGGNTEAFF. The CDR3 DNA reads TGCGCCAGCCTGTCCAGCGGTGGGAACACTGAAGCTTTCTTT. Full variable domain (remainder filled in from reference TRBV5-1 and TRBJ1-1): KAGVTQTPRYLIKTRGQQVTLSCSPISGHRSVSWYQQTPGQGLQFLFEYFSETQRNKGNFPGRFSGRQFSNSRSEMNVSTLELGDSALYLCASLSSGGNTEAFFGQGTRLTVV.

The rearrangement uses TRBV2 and TRBJ2-7; tentative D call: TRBD1 (6 bases). CDR1 and CDR2 from the germline V gene are SNHLY and FYNNEI. The CDR3 covers 12 residues. Trimming removed 3 bases from V and 6 bases from J, with 9 bases in between. CDR3 amino acids: CASSDRGGEQYF. In nucleotides, the CDR3 is TGTGCCAGCAGTGACAGGGGCGGCGAGCAGTACTTC.

The V and J genes are TRBV9 and TRBJ2-3; no reliable D call. This CDR3 contains 14 residues. Per germline, CDR1 SGDLS and CDR2 YYNGEE. Trimming left V 4 bases short and J 1 base short, with 10 bases between. CDR3 loop: CASSSTPRTDTQYF. In DNA form, the CDR3 reads TGTGCCAGCAGCTCAACCCCCCGCACAGATACGCAGTATTTT.

CDR3 region: CASRQVGELFF. The CDR3, as DNA: TGTGCCAGCCGACAGGTCGGGGAGCTGTTTTTT. The rearrangement uses TRBV6-5 and TRBJ2-2; tentative D call: TRBD1 (6 bases). V lost 8 bases to trimming and J lost 7 bases, with 8 bases between them. The CDR3 consists of 11 residues. Germline V CDR1 and CDR2: MNHEY, SVGAGI.

The chain carries TRBV19 and TRBJ2-7, with D possibly TRBD1 on 5 matching bases. The CDR3 is 13 residues long. V dropped 1 base and J dropped 7 bases, with 11 bases sitting between them. CDR1 LNHDA and CDR2 SQIVND come from the germline V gene (reference sequence). The CDR3 here is CASSIGTSWEQYF. The CDR3 DNA reads as TGTGCCAGTAGTATAGGGACATCGTGGGAGCAGTACTTC.

In its sample, this clone was seen once. The chain carries TRBV29-1 and TRBJ2-1; D is ambiguous. CDR1 is SQVTM and CDR2 is ANQGSEA in the germline V gene. There are 11 residues in the CDR3. V shed 4 bases and J shed 5 bases, with 6 bases lying between them. The CDR3 DNA reads TGCAGCGTTGGATGGAACAATGAGCAGTTCTTC. The encoded protein is CSVGWNNEQFF.

This clone was counted a few times. The rearrangement links TRBV9 to TRBJ1-6; 8 nucleotides line up with TRBD1. The germline V gene encodes CDR1 SGDLS and CDR2 YYNGEE. The CDR3 spans 16 residues. V lost 3 bases and J lost 7; bases outside the gene matches: 9. The CDR3 coding sequence is TGTGCCAGCAGCGCCCCGACAGGGGTTCTCAATTCACCCCTCCACTTT. Translated: CASSAPTGVLNSPLHF. Full variable domain (missing parts from reference TRBV9 and TRBJ1-6): DSGVTQTPKHLITATGQRVTLRCSPRSGDLSVYWYQQSLDQGLQFLIQYYNGEERAKGNILERFSAQQFPDLHSELNLSSLELGDSALYFCASSAPTGVLNSPLHFGNGTRLTVT.

The chain uses TRBV30 and TRBJ1-5; D is unresolved. CDR3 length equals 15 residues. V dropped 1 base and J dropped 6 bases, with 16 bases sitting between them. Germline V gene sequence: CDR1 GTSNPN, CDR2 SVGIG (reference sequence). CDR3 protein: CAWSALAGLSQPQHF. The CDR3 DNA reads as TGTGCCTGGAGTGCCCTGGCGGGATTAAGTCAGCCCCAGCATTTT.

V is TRBV30 and J is TRBJ2-5; D gene uncertain. Germline V lookup: CDR1 GTSNPN, CDR2 SVGIG (reference sequence). V was shortened by 0 bases and J by 1 base, with 15 bases between the two germline ends. This CDR3 is built from 16 residues. Here the CDR3 DNA reads TGTGCCTGGAGTGTAGTCGGTATGGGCAGCCAAGAGACCCAGTACTTC. Translation: CAWSVVGMGSQETQYF.

V gene TRBV15 combines with J gene TRBJ1-5, with D hard to call. Germline V gives CDR1 LNHNV, CDR2 YYDKDF (reference sequence). This CDR3 is built from 17 residues. The V end was cut by 5 bases, the J end by 2 bases, with 19 bases between. The CDR3 loop is CATSLLSGGTGNQPQHF. CDR3 DNA: TGTGCCACCAGCCTCCTCAGTGGCGGAACCGGCAATCAGCCCCAGCATTTT. Looking up the rest from reference TRBV15 and TRBJ1-5 gives the full variable domain: DAMVIQNPRYQVTQFGKPVTLSCSQTLNHNVMYWYQQKSSQAPKLLFHYYDKDFNNEADTPDNFQSRRPNTSFCFLDIRSPGLGDTAMYLCATSLLSGGTGNQPQHFGDGTRLSIL.

This chain uses TRBV2 with TRBJ2-1, with D unclear. The V gene's germline CDR1 is SNHLY and CDR2 FYNNEI. Trimming stripped 4 bases from V and 8 bases from J, with 15 bases between. There are 14 residues in the CDR3. CDR3 loop: CASSASDVRDEQFF. CDR3 sequence (DNA): TGTGCCAGCAGTGCTTCGGACGTCCGTGATGAGCAGTTCTTC.

Remarks on this clone: This specimen includes other DNA sequences encoding the same CDR3. The CDR3 sequence: CASSLEGAQETQYF. The DNA for the CDR3 is TGCGCCAGCAGCTTGGAGGGGGCCCAAGAGACCCAGTACTTC. The chain carries TRBV5-1 and TRBJ2-5; 7 bases match TRBD1. The CDR3 contains 14 residues. Germline CDR1 SGHRS, CDR2 YFSETQ. J was trimmed by 1 base and V by 0 bases; bases with no gene match: 0.

The chain employs TRBV5-4 and TRBJ2-3; D remains unclear. The CDR3 spans 13 residues. Between the trimmed V and J ends, which lost 2 bases and 6 bases, there was a span of 10 bases. CDR1 SGHNT and CDR2 YYREEE come from the germline V gene (reference sequence). CDR3 nucleotide sequence: TGTGCCAGCAGCTTTCCCAGAAGGGATACGCAGTATTTT. Encoded protein: CASSFPRRDTQYF.

The V call is TRBV5-4, the J call TRBJ2-1; 8 nucleotides agree with TRBD2. The CDR3 has 15 residues. Germline V gene lookup returns CDR1 SGHNT and CDR2 YYREEE (reference sequence). The V segment lost 7 bases and the J segment 2 bases; nucleotides outside the gene matches: 8. The CDR3, as DNA: TGTGCCAGCGGGGGCGGGGGGCTCGCCTACAATGAGCAGTTCTTC. Protein: CASGGGGLAYNEQFF.

This chain links TRBV15 with TRBJ2-1, with 10 positions matching TRBD2. V shed 4 bases and J 2 bases; nucleotides not matched to a gene: 8. This CDR3 region has 17 residues. Germline V lookup: CDR1 LNHNV, CDR2 YYDKDF (reference sequence). The CDR3 DNA is TGTGCCACCAGCACATTGGATAGCGGGAGGACCTACAATGAGCAGTTCTTC. Amino acid sequence: CATSTLDSGRTYNEQFF.